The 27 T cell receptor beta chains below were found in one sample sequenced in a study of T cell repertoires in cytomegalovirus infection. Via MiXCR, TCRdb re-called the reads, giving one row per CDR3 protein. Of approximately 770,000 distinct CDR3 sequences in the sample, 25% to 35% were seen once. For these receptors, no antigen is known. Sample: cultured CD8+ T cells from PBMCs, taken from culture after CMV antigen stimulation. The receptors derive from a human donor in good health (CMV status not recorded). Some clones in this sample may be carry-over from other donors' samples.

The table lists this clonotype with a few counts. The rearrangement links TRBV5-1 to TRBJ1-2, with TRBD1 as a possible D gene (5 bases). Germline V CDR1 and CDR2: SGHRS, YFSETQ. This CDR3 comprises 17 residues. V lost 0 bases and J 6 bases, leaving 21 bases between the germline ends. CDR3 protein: CASSLEGQPSGVDGYTF. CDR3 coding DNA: TGCGCCAGCAGCTTGGAGGGGCAGCCCAGTGGGGTAGATGGCTACACCTTC.

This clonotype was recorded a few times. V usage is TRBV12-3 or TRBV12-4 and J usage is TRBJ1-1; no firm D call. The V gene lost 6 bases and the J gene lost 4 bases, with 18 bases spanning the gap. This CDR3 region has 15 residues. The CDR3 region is CASSPTGPGGTEAFF. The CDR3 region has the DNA TGTGCCAGCAGCCCCACCGGGCCGGGTGGCACTGAAGCTTTCTTT.

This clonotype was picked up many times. CDR3 coding DNA: TGTGCCAGCAGCTTAGATGCGGGGTACACTGAAGCTTTCTTT. It yields the protein CASSLDAGYTEAFF. The chain is built from TRBV7-6 and TRBJ1-1, with D uncertain. Trimming took off 1 base at V and 3 bases at J, with 9 bases between the two ends. Germline V lookup: CDR1 SGHVS, CDR2 FNYEAQ. The CDR3 has 14 amino acids.

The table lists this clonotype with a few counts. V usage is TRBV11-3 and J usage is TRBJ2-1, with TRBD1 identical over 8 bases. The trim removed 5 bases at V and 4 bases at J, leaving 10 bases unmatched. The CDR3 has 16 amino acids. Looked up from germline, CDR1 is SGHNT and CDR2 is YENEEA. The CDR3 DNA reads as TGTGCCAGCAGCGCCGGACAGGGATTCGCTTACAATGAGCAGTTCTTC. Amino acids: CASSAGQGFAYNEQFF. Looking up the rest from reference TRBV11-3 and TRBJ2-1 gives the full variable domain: EAGVVQSPRYKIIEKKQPVAFWCNPISGHNTLYWYLQNLGQGPELLIRYENEEAVDDSQLPKDRFSAERLKGVDSTLKIQPAELGDSAVYLCASSAGQGFAYNEQFFGPGTRLTVL.

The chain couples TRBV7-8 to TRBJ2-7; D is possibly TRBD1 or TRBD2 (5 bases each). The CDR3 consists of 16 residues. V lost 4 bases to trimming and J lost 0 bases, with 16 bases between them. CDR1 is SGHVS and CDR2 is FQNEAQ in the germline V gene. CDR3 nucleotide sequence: TGTGCCAGCAGCTCCCCGTGGGACGGCTACTCCTACGAGCAGTACTTC. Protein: CASSSPWDGYSYEQYF.

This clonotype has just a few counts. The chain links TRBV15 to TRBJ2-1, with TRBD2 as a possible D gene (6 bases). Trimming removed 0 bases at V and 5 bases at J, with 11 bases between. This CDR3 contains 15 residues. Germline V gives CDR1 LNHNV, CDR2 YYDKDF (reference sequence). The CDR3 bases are TGTGCCACCAGCAGAGACCTAGGAGGGAACAATGAGCAGTTCTTC. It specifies CATSRDLGGNNEQFF.

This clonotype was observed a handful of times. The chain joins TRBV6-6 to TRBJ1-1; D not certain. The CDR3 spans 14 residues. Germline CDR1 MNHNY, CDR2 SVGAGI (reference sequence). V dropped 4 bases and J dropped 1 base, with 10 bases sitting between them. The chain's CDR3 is CASSWSEGNTEAFF. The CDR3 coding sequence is TGTGCCAGCAGTTGGTCCGAAGGGAACACTGAAGCTTTCTTT.

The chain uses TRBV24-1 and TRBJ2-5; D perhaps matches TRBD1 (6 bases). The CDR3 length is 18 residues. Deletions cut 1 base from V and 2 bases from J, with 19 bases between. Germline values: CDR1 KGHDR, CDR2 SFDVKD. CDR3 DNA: TGTGCCACCAGTGATTTCATTGCAGGGGCGAGGGAACAAGAGACCCAGTACTTC. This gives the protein CATSDFIAGAREQETQYF.

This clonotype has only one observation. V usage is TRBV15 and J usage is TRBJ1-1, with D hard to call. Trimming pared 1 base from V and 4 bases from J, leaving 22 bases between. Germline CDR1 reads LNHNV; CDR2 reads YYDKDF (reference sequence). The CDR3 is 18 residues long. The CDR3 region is CATSRAGLAPGVVTEAFF. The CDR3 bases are TGTGCCACCAGCAGAGCAGGTCTAGCGCCGGGAGTGGTCACTGAAGCTTTCTTT.

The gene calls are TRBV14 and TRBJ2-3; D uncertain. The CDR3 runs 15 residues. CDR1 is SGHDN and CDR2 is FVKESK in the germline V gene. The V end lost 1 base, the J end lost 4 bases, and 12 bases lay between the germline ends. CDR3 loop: CASSQVHRVPDTQYF. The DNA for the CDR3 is TGTGCCAGCAGCCAAGTTCACAGAGTCCCAGATACGCAGTATTTT. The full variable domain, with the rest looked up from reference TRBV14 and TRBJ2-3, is EAGVTQFPSHSVIEKGQTVTLRCDPISGHDNLYWYRRVMGKEIKFLLHFVKESKQDESGMPNNRFLAERTGGTYSTLKVQPAELEDSGVYFCASSQVHRVPDTQYFGPGTRLTVL.

This CDR3 is CASRRPTGRLLSGANVLTF. CDR3 in DNA: TGTGCCAGCAGACGACCGACAGGGAGGTTACTCTCTGGGGCCAACGTCCTGACTTTC. The gene calls are TRBV6-5 and TRBJ2-6, with a weak D call TRBD1 (7 bases). CDR1 is MNHEY, CDR2 SVGAGI, per germline. Trimming shortened V by 6 bases and J by 0 bases, and 21 bases separated the two germline ends. The CDR3 spans 19 residues.

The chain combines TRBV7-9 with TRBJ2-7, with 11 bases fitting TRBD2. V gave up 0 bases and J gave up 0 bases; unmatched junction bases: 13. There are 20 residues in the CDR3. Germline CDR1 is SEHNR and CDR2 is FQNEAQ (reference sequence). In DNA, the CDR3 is TGTGCCAGCAGCTTAGCCTCGGCTAGCGGGGGGTTCTTTATCTCCTACGAGCAGTACTTC. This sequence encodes CASSLASASGGFFISYEQYF.

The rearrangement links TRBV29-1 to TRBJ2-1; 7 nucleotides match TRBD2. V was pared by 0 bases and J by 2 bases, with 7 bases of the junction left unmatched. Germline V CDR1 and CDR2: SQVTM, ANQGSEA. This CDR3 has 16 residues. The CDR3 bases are TGCAGCGTTGAAGATCCCAAGCGGGGCGCCTACAATGAGCAGTTCTTC. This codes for CSVEDPKRGAYNEQFF.

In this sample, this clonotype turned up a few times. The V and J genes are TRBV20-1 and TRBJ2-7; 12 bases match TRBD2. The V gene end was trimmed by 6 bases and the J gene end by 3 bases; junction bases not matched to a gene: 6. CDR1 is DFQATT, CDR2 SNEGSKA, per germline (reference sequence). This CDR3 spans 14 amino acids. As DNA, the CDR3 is TGCAGTGCCATTCTAGCGGGGGGGTTCTACGAGCAGTACTTC. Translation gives CSAILAGGFYEQYF.

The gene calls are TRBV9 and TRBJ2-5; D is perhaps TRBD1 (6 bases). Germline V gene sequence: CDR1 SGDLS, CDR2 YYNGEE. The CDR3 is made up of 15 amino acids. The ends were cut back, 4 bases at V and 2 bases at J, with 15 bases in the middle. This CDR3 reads CASSLLGQEQETQYF. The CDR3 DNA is TGTGCCAGCAGCCTACTGGGACAAGAACAAGAGACCCAGTACTTC.

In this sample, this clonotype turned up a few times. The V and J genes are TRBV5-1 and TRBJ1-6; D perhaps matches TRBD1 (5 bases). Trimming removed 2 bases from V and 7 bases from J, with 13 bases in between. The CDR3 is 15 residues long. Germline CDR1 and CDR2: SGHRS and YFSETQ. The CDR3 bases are TGCGCCAGCAGCTTCCGGGACTTGGGGAATTCACCCCTCCACTTT. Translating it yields CASSFRDLGNSPLHF.

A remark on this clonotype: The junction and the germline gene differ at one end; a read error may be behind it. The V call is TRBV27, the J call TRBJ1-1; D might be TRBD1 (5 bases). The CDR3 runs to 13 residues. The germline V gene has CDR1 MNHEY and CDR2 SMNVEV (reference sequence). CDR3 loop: CASGLGVYTEAFF. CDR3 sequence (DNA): TGTGCCAGCGGTTTAGGGGTATACACTGAAGCTTTCTTT.

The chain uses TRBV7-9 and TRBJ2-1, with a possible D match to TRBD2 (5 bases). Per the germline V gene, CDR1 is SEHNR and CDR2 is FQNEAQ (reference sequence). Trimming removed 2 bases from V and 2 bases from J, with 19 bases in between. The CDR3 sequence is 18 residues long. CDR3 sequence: CASSLIAGRQTTYNEQFF. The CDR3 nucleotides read TGTGCCAGCAGCTTAATCGCGGGTAGACAAACAACCTACAATGAGCAGTTCTTC.

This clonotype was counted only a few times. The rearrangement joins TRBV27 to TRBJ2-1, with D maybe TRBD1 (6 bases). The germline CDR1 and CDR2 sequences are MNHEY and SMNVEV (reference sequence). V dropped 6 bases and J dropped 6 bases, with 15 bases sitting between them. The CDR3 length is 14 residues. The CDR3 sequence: CASRGYTGRNEQFF. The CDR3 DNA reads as TGTGCCAGCAGGGGCTACACAGGGCGCAATGAGCAGTTCTTC.

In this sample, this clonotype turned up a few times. CDR3 loop: CASSQDLGTVYTEAFF. In DNA, the CDR3 is TGTGCCAGCAGCCAAGATTTGGGGACTGTGTACACTGAAGCTTTCTTT. This rearrangement joins TRBV4-2 to TRBJ1-1; tentative D call: TRBD1 (5 bases). Trimming removed 0 bases from V and 3 bases from J, with 14 bases in between. The CDR3 spans 16 residues. CDR1 is LGHNA, CDR2 YNFKEQ, per germline.

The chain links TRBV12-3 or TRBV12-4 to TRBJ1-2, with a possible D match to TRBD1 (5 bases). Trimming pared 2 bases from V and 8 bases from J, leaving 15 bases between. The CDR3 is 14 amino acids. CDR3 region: CASSLTPRVVGYTF. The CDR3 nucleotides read TGTGCCAGCAGTTTAACCCCCAGGGTGGTCGGCTACACCTTC.

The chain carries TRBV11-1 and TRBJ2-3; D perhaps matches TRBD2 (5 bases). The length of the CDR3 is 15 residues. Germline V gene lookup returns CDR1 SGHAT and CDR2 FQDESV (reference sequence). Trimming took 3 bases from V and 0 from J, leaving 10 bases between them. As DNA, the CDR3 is TGTGCCAGCAGCTTTGGTAGAGGGAGCACAGATACGCAGTATTTT. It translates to CASSFGRGSTDTQYF.

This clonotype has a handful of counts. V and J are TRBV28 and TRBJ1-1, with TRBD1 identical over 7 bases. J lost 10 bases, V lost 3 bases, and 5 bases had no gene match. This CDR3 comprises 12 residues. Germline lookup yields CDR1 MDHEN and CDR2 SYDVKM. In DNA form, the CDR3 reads TGTGCCAGCAGTTTTACAGGGGCGGGAGCTTTCTTT. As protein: CASSFTGAGAFF.

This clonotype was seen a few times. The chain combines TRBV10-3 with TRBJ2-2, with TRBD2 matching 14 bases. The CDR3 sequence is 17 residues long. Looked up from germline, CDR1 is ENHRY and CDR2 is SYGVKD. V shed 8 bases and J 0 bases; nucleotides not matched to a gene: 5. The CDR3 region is CAIWTSGGRTNTGELFF. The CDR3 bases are TGTGCCATCTGGACTAGCGGGGGGCGGACGAACACCGGGGAGCTGTTTTTT.

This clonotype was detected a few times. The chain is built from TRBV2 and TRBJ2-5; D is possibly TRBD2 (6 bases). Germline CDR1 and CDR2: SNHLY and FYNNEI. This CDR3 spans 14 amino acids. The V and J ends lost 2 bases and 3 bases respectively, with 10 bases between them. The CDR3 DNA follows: TGTGCCAGCAGTGAAATGGACTACGAAGAGACCCAGTACTTC. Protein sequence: CASSEMDYEETQYF.

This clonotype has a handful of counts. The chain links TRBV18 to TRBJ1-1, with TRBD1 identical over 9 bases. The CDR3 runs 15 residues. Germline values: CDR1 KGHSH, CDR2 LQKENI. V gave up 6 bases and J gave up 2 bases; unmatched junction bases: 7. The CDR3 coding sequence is TGTGCCAGCTCGCTGGGACAGGGTATTAACACTGAAGCTTTCTTT. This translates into CASSLGQGINTEAFF.

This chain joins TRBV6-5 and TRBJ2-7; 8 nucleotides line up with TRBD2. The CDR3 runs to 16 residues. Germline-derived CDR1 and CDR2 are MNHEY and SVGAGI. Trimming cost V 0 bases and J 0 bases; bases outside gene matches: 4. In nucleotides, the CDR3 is TGTGCCAGCAGTTACTCGAGCGGGGGCTACTCCTACGAGCAGTACTTC. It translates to CASSYSSGGYSYEQYF.